The sequence of this T cell receptor beta chain was determined in a study of T cells in localized non-small cell lung cancer. Study-level results: Only one tumor region was sequenced, so heterogeneity remains possible. Uninvolved adjacent lung had more T cell clonality than any other tissue, topping tumor. Higher T cell density in the blood was associated with longer overall survival, whereas higher adjacent-lung clonality associated with shorter survival. In adjacent lung appeared a median 57 of the top 100 tumor clones.

About this clone: Its antigen is undetermined.

Clones were sequenced by immunoSEQ multiplex PCR, and TCRdb holds only the in-frame ones, with some missing. The sample carries about 54,000 clones, approximately 80% recorded once. Trimming took off 3 bases at V and 8 bases at J, with 13 bases between the two ends. Per the germline V gene, CDR1 is LGHNA and CDR2 is YSLEER. The CDR3 is 14 amino acids. The TCR was taken from a female donor over 55 with stage II squamous cell lung carcinoma. Sequenced material: peripheral blood, taken before any cancer treatment. The rearrangement links TRBV4-3 to TRBJ1-4; D call uncertain. The CDR3 loop is CASSQVGLEEKLFF. CDR3 coding DNA: TGCGCCAGCAGCCAGGTGGGCCTAGAGGAAAAACTGTTTTTT.